This T cell receptor (beta chain) was found in a study of blood T cells in healthy people across ages. Study overall: T cells yielded about one barcoded beta molecule per two cells through template switching.

Researchers isolated at least 6.5 million PBMCs per sample. With a J-beta primer mix and a sample-barcoded 5' primer, a second PCR ran about 6 to 11 cycles. TCRdb used MiXCR to reprocess the 5' RACE reads, holding one entry per CDR3 protein. The repertoire includes fewer than 800,000 distinct CDR3 sequences, around 49% of them detected once, and around a third sits in the top ten. Germline values: CDR1 LGHDT, CDR2 YNNKEL (reference sequence). The CDR3 is made up of 16 amino acids. V was shortened by 0 bases and J by 2 bases, with 12 bases between the two germline ends. The sample consisted of blood. The clonotype originates from an older woman in good health. V is TRBV3-1 and J is TRBJ2-3; D might be TRBD2 (6 bases). DNA for the CDR3: TGTGCCAGCAGCCAAGAGGTAGCGGAGTACACAGATACGCAGTATTTT. This gives the protein CASSQEVAEYTDTQYF.